This T cell receptor beta chain was recovered during a study of blood T cell repertoires in COVID-19. Across the whole study: The United States, Italy and Spain were the sources of the acute and convalescent COVID-19 samples. Nucleic acid was either cDNA or gDNA, and it came from T cells, B-cell-depleted T cells, or PBMCs.

Under the authors' procedure: Amplification from reference gene primers served as the basis for estimated nucleated cell counts. Method: immunoSEQ multiplex PCR; TCRdb's copy keeps in-frame clones and lacks some. The DNA was the basis for D and trimming; V, J and clone size are from that table. The sample contains approximately 89,000 clones, about 80% of which appear only once. The CDR3 has 21 amino acids. CDR1 is MDHEN, CDR2 SYDVKM, per germline. V was clipped by 3 bases and J by 0 bases; unmatched bases: 16. The specimen sequenced was peripheral blood. The TCR comes from a human donor in a cohort sampled during active COVID-19. The rearrangement links TRBV28 to TRBJ2-6, with 8 bases identical to TRBD2. The CDR3 here is CASSFSGIRTGGYSGANVLTF. CDR3 bases: TGTGCCAGCAGTTTTTCGGGGATCCGGACGGGGGGGTACTCTGGGGCCAACGTCCTGACTTTC.